These 9 T cell receptor beta chains share one sample of origin, sequenced in a study of shared clonotypes between healthy human individuals. Some clones are missing from TCRdb's copy, which holds only in-frame ones; the method was immunoSEQ multiplex PCR. The repertoire includes 2 million to 2.5 million clones, around 95% of them detected once, and about 0.13% sits in the top ten. The specimen sequenced was naive CD4+ T cells sorted from blood. The subset is: CD45RA+ positively selected. The origin of the receptors is a man aged 18 to 30 in good health.

The gene calls are TRBV30 and TRBJ2-2, with 8 bases matching TRBD1. This CDR3 region has 14 residues. Germline V gene lookup returns CDR1 GTSNPN and CDR2 SVGIG (reference sequence). The V and J ends lost 5 bases and 4 bases, in that order; junction bases with no gene match: 6. Here the CDR3 DNA reads TGTGCCTGGGCAGGGGGCGCGGGCACCGGGGAGCTGTTTTTT. It translates to CAWAGGAGTGELFF.

This chain links TRBV6-5 with TRBJ2-6, with unresolved D. This CDR3 is 11 amino acids long. V was cut by 11 bases and J by 4 bases, with 6 bases left in between. Germline assignment: CDR1 MNHEY and CDR2 SVGAGI. The CDR3 region has the DNA TGTGCCGCCGCCGGGGCCAACGTCCTGACTTTC. It encodes CAAAGANVLTF.

In the case of this clone: Distinct nucleotide sequences in the sample also encode this CDR3. V and J are TRBV10-1 and TRBJ2-2; D ambiguous. The V end lost 3 bases, the J end lost 5 bases, and 7 bases lay between the germline ends. CDR1 and CDR2 from the germline V gene are WNHNN and SYGVQD (reference sequence). The CDR3 covers 13 residues. This chain's CDR3 is CASSESGTGELFF. The CDR3 DNA reads as TGCGCCAGCAGTGAATCCGGGACCGGGGAGCTGTTTTTT.

This chain joins TRBV7-4 and TRBJ2-7; 11 nucleotides align to TRBD2. Trimming cost V 0 bases and J 2 bases; bases outside gene matches: 9. Germline CDR1 and CDR2: SGHVT and SQSDAQ. CDR3 length: 18 amino acids. The CDR3 DNA follows: TGTGCCAGCAGCTTAGCCCCGGGACTAGCGGCTGGGGCCTACGAGCAGTACTTC. Translated, it gives CASSLAPGLAAGAYEQYF.

This sequence joins TRBV5-1 and TRBJ2-7; maybe TRBD2 (6 bases). This CDR3 has 14 amino acids. Germline values: CDR1 SGHRS, CDR2 YFSETQ. Trimming shortened V by 4 bases and J by 6 bases, and 17 bases separated the two germline ends. Here the CDR3 reads CASSLVAGSGEQYF. The CDR3 DNA reads TGCGCCAGCAGCCTGGTCGCGGGGAGCGGCGAGCAGTACTTC. Filled out from reference TRBV5-1 and TRBJ2-7, the complete variable domain reads KAGVTQTPRYLIKTRGQQVTLSCSPISGHRSVSWYQQTPGQGLQFLFEYFSETQRNKGNFPGRFSGRQFSNSRSEMNVSTLELGDSALYLCASSLVAGSGEQYFGPGTRLTVT.

The gene calls are TRBV5-1 and TRBJ2-5; TRBD2 matches 11 bases. V lost 6 bases to trimming and J lost 3 bases; unmatched junction nucleotides: 7. The germline V gene encodes CDR1 SGHRS and CDR2 YFSETQ. The CDR3 has 15 amino acids. This CDR3 reads CASTRGTSGEETQYF. For the CDR3, the DNA is TGCGCCAGCACCCGAGGGACTAGCGGTGAAGAGACCCAGTACTTC.

The chain uses TRBV2 and TRBJ2-1; D might be TRBD1 or TRBD2, each matching 5 bases. This CDR3 is built from 15 residues. V lost 11 bases and J 3 bases, leaving 20 bases between the germline ends. Germline V lookup: CDR1 SNHLY, CDR2 FYNNEI. The CDR3 DNA sequence: TGTGCCTCCAGGGTGGGGGATCTCAGCTACAATGAGCAGTTCTTC. Translated, it gives CASRVGDLSYNEQFF. The entire variable domain, with the rest obtained from reference TRBV2 and TRBJ2-1, is as follows: EPEVTQTPSHQVTQMGQEVILRCVPISNHLYFYWYRQILGQKVEFLVSFYNNEISEKSEIFDDQFSVERPDGSNFTLKIRSTKLEDSAMYFCASRVGDLSYNEQFFGPGTRLTVL.

V and J are TRBV7-2 and TRBJ1-1; 7 nucleotides align to TRBD1. Looked up from germline, CDR1 is SGHTA and CDR2 is FQGNSA. CDR3 length: 13 residues. Unmatched junction bases numbered 2, after V lost 1 base and J lost 6 bases. The chain's CDR3 is CASSLDQGAEAFF. The DNA of the CDR3 is TGTGCCAGCAGCTTAGATCAGGGGGCTGAAGCTTTCTTT. The full variable domain, in which reference TRBV7-2 and TRBJ1-1 provide the parts outside the CDR3, is GAGVSQSPSNKVTEKGKDVELRCDPISGHTALYWYRQSLGQGLEFLIYFQGNSAPDKSGLPSDRFSAERTGGSVSTLTIQRTQQEDSAVYLCASSLDQGAEAFFGQGTRLTVV.

The V gene is TRBV5-6, the J gene TRBJ1-5, with D maybe TRBD1 (5 bases). The CDR3 loop spans 15 amino acids. Trimming shortened V by 5 bases and J by 2 bases, and 14 bases separated the two germline ends. Germline V CDR1 and CDR2: SGHDT, YYEEEE. The CDR3 reads CASSRRETGNQPQHF. CDR3 nucleotide sequence: TGTGCCAGCAGTCGCAGGGAGACGGGCAATCAGCCCCAGCATTTT.